These 32 T cell receptor beta chains were sequenced from one sample in a study of blood T cell repertoires in COVID-19. Sequenced by immunoSEQ multiplex PCR; TCRdb stores in-frame clones only, minus some. The data show 100,000 to 110,000 clones, with 80% to 95% seen just once and less than 2.5% held by the top ten. The sample taken for sequencing was peripheral blood. The receptors were gathered from a man in his forties or fifties with active COVID-19.

The gene calls are TRBV19 and TRBJ2-6; D gene unclear. The CDR3 runs to 14 residues. V lost 7 bases and J lost 3, with 10 bases in between. Germline assignment: CDR1 LNHDA and CDR2 SQIVND (reference sequence). The CDR3 coding sequence is TGTGCCAGTACCGTTCGAGGTGGGGCCAACGTCCTGACTTTC. Protein: CASTVRGGANVLTF.

This chain uses TRBV19 with TRBJ2-3; weak D call: TRBD2 (5 bases). V was clipped by 5 bases and J by 3 bases, with 12 bases between them. Germline CDR1 LNHDA, CDR2 SQIVND (reference sequence). The CDR3 sequence is 14 residues long. DNA for the CDR3: TGTGCCAGTAGTGCGGGCCGACAAACAGATACGCAGTATTTT. It codes for CASSAGRQTDTQYF.

This clone was detected only once. V and J are TRBV7-9 and TRBJ1-3, with 7 bases matching TRBD1. The CDR3 runs 15 residues. CDR1 SEHNR and CDR2 FQNEAQ come from the germline V gene (reference sequence). V shed 5 bases and J 3 bases; nucleotides not matched to a gene: 7. CDR3 loop: CASSIEGGGGNTIYF. CDR3 nucleotide sequence: TGTGCCAGCAGCATAGAAGGGGGCGGTGGAAACACCATATATTTT.

In DNA form, the CDR3 reads TGTGCCAGCAGTAAGAGAACAGGGATAATGAACACTGAAGCTTTCTTT. As protein: CASSKRTGIMNTEAFF. The genes are TRBV2 and TRBJ1-1, with a weak D call TRBD1 (6 bases). Trimming removed 5 bases at V and 0 bases at J, with 16 bases between. CDR3 length: 16 amino acids. CDR1 SNHLY and CDR2 FYNNEI come from the germline V gene.

The rearrangement links TRBV20-1 to TRBJ1-2; 7 positions agree with TRBD1. Per the germline V gene, CDR1 is DFQATT and CDR2 is SNEGSKA (reference sequence). Unmatched junction bases numbered 3, after V lost 3 bases and J lost 2 bases. The CDR3 covers 13 residues. DNA for the CDR3: TGCAGTGCTAGTCAGGGGGTAAACTATGGCTACACCTTC. Amino acids: CSASQGVNYGYTF.

The CDR3 loop is CASSKVRSYEQYV. CDR3 coding DNA: TGTGCCAGCAGCAAAGTTCGCTCCTACGAGCAGTACGTC. This chain connects TRBV21-1 to TRBJ2-7; TRBD2 was called by the table and not checked on the DNA. TRBV21-1 is termed a pseudogene. The CDR3 totals 13 residues.

The table lists this clone with a count of one. The chain uses TRBV6-6 and TRBJ1-1; D gene unclear. The germline gives CDR1 MNHNY, CDR2 SVGAGI (reference sequence). V lost 2 bases and J 1 base, leaving 5 bases between the germline ends. The CDR3 has 13 amino acids. The CDR3 coding sequence is TGTGCCAGCAGTTACGTTAAGAACACTGAAGCTTTCTTT. Amino acids: CASSYVKNTEAFF.

This chain links TRBV18 with TRBJ1-5; D possibly corresponds to TRBD1 (5 bases). The germline gives CDR1 KGHSH, CDR2 LQKENI. Trimming stripped 6 bases from V and 6 bases from J, with 12 bases between. This CDR3 has 13 residues. CDR3 sequence reads: CASSPQGLQPQHF. The DNA of the CDR3 is TGTGCCAGCTCGCCCCAGGGTCTTCAGCCCCAGCATTTT.

This clone was observed a single time. The chain carries TRBV6-2 or TRBV6-3 and TRBJ1-4, with TRBD1 matching 8 bases. Germline V gene sequence: CDR1 MNHEY, CDR2 SVGEGT. This CDR3 contains 16 residues. V was clipped by 6 bases and J by 2 bases; unmatched bases: 8. CDR3 sequence reads: CASSKGQGGTNEKLFF. The CDR3 DNA follows: TGTGCCAGCAGCAAAGGACAGGGCGGGACTAATGAAAAACTGTTTTTT.

The genes are TRBV7-7 and TRBJ2-2; TRBD2 matches 10 bases. V lost 5 bases, J lost 5 bases, and 5 bases stayed unmatched. Germline assignment: CDR1 SSHAT and CDR2 FNYEAQ (reference sequence). The CDR3 length is 15 residues. Here the CDR3 DNA reads TGTGCCAGCAGCGTGGGACTAGCGACTACCGGGGAGCTGTTTTTT. The encoded protein is CASSVGLATTGELFF. Filled out from reference TRBV7-7 and TRBJ2-2, the complete variable domain reads GAGVSQSPRYKVTKRGQDVTLRCDPISSHATLYWYQQALGQGPEFLTYFNYEAQPDKSGLPSDRFSAERPEGSISTLTIQRTEQRDSAMYRCASSVGLATTGELFFGEGSRLTVL.

The J gene is TRBJ2-5, the V gene TRBV4-1; a possible D gene is TRBD1 (5 bases). V lost 1 base and J lost 5, with 14 bases in between. The CDR3 runs 15 residues. CDR1 MGHRA and CDR2 YSYEKL come from the germline V gene. The CDR3 loop is CASSQVPGSGETQYF. The CDR3 nucleotides read TGCGCCAGCAGCCAAGTCCCAGGGTCAGGGGAGACCCAGTACTTC.

This chain uses TRBV14 with TRBJ2-3; 8 bases are a match to TRBD1. V was pared by 2 bases and J by 0 bases, with 4 bases of the junction left unmatched. The CDR3 spans 16 residues. In germline, CDR1 is SGHDN, CDR2 FVKESK. CDR3 DNA: TGTGCCAGCAGCCAACCCGGACAGGGAAGCACAGATACGCAGTATTTT. Its translation is CASSQPGQGSTDTQYF.

The gene calls are TRBV5-1 and TRBJ2-3; D call uncertain. The CDR3 runs 14 residues. Between the trimmed V and J ends, which lost 0 bases and 2 bases, there was a span of 7 bases. Looked up from germline, CDR1 is SGHRS and CDR2 is YFSETQ. DNA of the CDR3: TGCGCCAGCAGCTTGGATCAGGCCACAGATACGCAGTATTTT. Its translation: CASSLDQATDTQYF. The whole variable domain, filled in from reference TRBV5-1 and TRBJ2-3, reads KAGVTQTPRYLIKTRGQQVTLSCSPISGHRSVSWYQQTPGQGLQFLFEYFSETQRNKGNFPGRFSGRQFSNSRSEMNVSTLELGDSALYLCASSLDQATDTQYFGPGTRLTVL.

The chain links TRBV28 to TRBJ2-1, with 8 bases lining up with TRBD2. The J segment lost 7 bases and the V segment lost 3 bases, leaving 20 bases of the junction unmatched. The CDR3 totals 19 residues. CDR1 and CDR2 (germline): MDHEN, SYDVKM. The CDR3 DNA sequence: TGTGCCAGCAGTTTTGGGACTAGTTTTAGTATTATATGGTCGAATGAGCAGTTCTTC. Its protein product is CASSFGTSFSIIWSNEQFF.

V and J are TRBV30 and TRBJ2-1, with D perhaps matching TRBD2 (7 bases). Trimming stripped 4 bases from V and 5 bases from J, with 15 bases between. Germline values: CDR1 GTSNPN, CDR2 SVGIG (reference sequence). CDR3 length: 14 amino acids. The CDR3 reads CAWTRGRGNNEQFF. The CDR3 coding sequence is TGTGCCTGGACCCGGGGGCGGGGGAACAATGAGCAGTTCTTC.

The chain has TRBV19 and TRBJ2-3; 10 bases map to TRBD1. The ends lost 4 bases at V and 3 bases at J; junction bases unmatched: 7. The CDR3 runs 16 residues. Germline V CDR1 and CDR2: LNHDA, SQIVND (reference sequence). In DNA, the CDR3 is TGTGCCAGTAGTACCCCAAGACAGGGGGCTACAGATACGCAGTATTTT. This sequence encodes CASSTPRQGATDTQYF.

A single count supports this clone. The CDR3 DNA is TGTGCCAGCAGCCAACGCCGCGGGGGCCGCTACTACGAGCAGTACTTC. This gives the protein CASSQRRGGRYYEQYF. The V call is TRBV3-1 (or the pseudogene TRBV3-2), the J call TRBJ2-7, with D perhaps TRBD2 (7 bases). CDR1 LGHDT and CDR2 YNNKEL come from the germline V gene (reference sequence). The ends were cut back, 2 bases at V and 3 bases at J, with 17 bases in the middle. CDR3 length equals 16 residues.

V and J are TRBV3-1 (or the pseudogene TRBV3-2) and TRBJ1-2; no clear D. Germline V CDR1 and CDR2: LGHDT, YNNKEL (reference sequence). V was cut by 0 bases and J by 3 bases, with 8 bases left in between. CDR3 size: 14 residues. CDR3 bases: TGTGCCAGCAGCCAAGATACCACGGACTATGGCTACACCTTC. This sequence encodes CASSQDTTDYGYTF.

This rearrangement joins TRBV24-1 to TRBJ2-1, with 9 nucleotides matching TRBD1. The CDR3 runs 15 residues. The J segment lost 6 bases and the V segment lost 7 bases, leaving 9 bases of the junction unmatched. Germline V gives CDR1 KGHDR, CDR2 SFDVKD. The CDR3, as DNA: TGTGCCACCAGCCACGGGACAGGGAGGGGCAATGAGCAGTTCTTC. Translation: CATSHGTGRGNEQFF.

This chain links TRBV5-1 with TRBJ1-1; D gene unclear. V gave up 1 base and J gave up 6 bases, with 10 bases separating them. Germline V CDR1 and CDR2: SGHRS, YFSETQ. CDR3 length: 13 residues. The CDR3: CASSLTTPPEAFF. The CDR3 DNA sequence: TGCGCCAGCAGCTTGACTACCCCGCCTGAAGCTTTCTTT.

V gene TRBV4-2 combines with J gene TRBJ1-3; 8 nucleotides line up with TRBD1. The CDR3 has 15 amino acids. Trimming cost V 4 bases and J 4 bases; bases outside gene matches: 6. The germline V gene encodes CDR1 LGHNA and CDR2 YNFKEQ. The CDR3 here is CASSRNRGRGNTIYF. The DNA for the CDR3 is TGTGCCAGCAGCCGGAACAGGGGGAGGGGAAACACCATATATTTT.

This chain uses TRBV30 with TRBJ1-5, with unresolved D. The CDR3 consists of 16 residues. Trimming removed 2 bases at V and 0 bases at J, with 14 bases between. CDR1 is GTSNPN, CDR2 SVGIG, per germline (reference sequence). The CDR3 DNA sequence: TGTGCCTGGAGTCCCAGTCCCGGAGGTAGCAATCAGCCCCAGCATTTT. The encoded protein is CAWSPSPGGSNQPQHF.

The chain couples TRBV7-2 to TRBJ2-1, with D unresolved. The V gene's germline CDR1 is SGHTA and CDR2 FQGNSA. The V gene lost 4 bases and the J gene lost 12 bases, with 10 bases spanning the gap. CDR3 length equals 11 residues. This CDR3 reads CASSSTTWQFF. The CDR3 nucleotides read TGTGCCAGCAGCTCCACGACATGGCAGTTCTTC.

The V call is TRBV6-6, the J call TRBJ2-1; 8 bases line up with TRBD1. The CDR3 is 14 amino acids. The V and J ends lost 5 bases and 8 bases, in that order; junction bases with no gene match: 8. Per germline, CDR1 MNHNY and CDR2 SVGAGI (reference sequence). CDR3 protein: CASSPRTGFDEQFF. The CDR3 coding sequence is TGTGCCAGCAGTCCTCGGACAGGGTTCGATGAGCAGTTCTTC.

This clone was seen once. The chain has TRBV9 and TRBJ1-2, with 9 bases lining up with TRBD1. Germline V gene data show CDR1 as SGDLS and CDR2 as YYNGEE. The CDR3 loop spans 15 amino acids. V dropped 5 bases and J dropped 1; count of bases not matched to a gene: 6. The CDR3 is CASRVGTGNNYGYTF. The CDR3 nucleotides are TGTGCCAGCAGGGTGGGGACAGGGAATAACTATGGCTACACCTTC. Full variable domain (remainder filled in from reference TRBV9 and TRBJ1-2): DSGVTQTPKHLITATGQRVTLRCSPRSGDLSVYWYQQSLDQGLQFLIQYYNGEERAKGNILERFSAQQFPDLHSELNLSSLELGDSALYFCASRVGTGNNYGYTFGSGTRLTVV.

This clone was detected once. The chain is built from TRBV19 and TRBJ2-6, with no clear D. V lost 7 bases to trimming and J lost 0 bases, with 13 bases between them. The CDR3 has 16 amino acids. Germline V gives CDR1 LNHDA, CDR2 SQIVND (reference sequence). DNA for the CDR3: TGTGCCAGTATGAGAGGTGCTGTCTCTGGGGCCAACGTCCTGACTTTC. Protein sequence: CASMRGAVSGANVLTF. The full variable domain, its missing parts supplied by reference TRBV19 and TRBJ2-6, is DGGITQSPKYLFRKEGQNVTLSCEQNLNHDAMYWYRQDPGQGLRLIYYSQIVNDFQKGDIAEGYSVSREKKESFPLTVTSAQKNPTAFYLCASMRGAVSGANVLTFGAGSRLTVL.

V gene TRBV4-2 combines with J gene TRBJ2-7; 12 bases match TRBD2. The CDR3 runs 17 residues. CDR1 and CDR2 (germline): LGHNA, YNFKEQ. Trimming cost V 3 bases and J 9 bases; bases outside gene matches: 15. This CDR3 reads CASSHDGLAGRVWGQYV. The CDR3 DNA is TGTGCCAGCAGCCACGACGGACTAGCGGGAAGGGTTTGGGGGCAGTACGTC.

In this sample, this clone turned up a few times. The rearrangement links TRBV10-3 to TRBJ2-7; D possibly corresponds to TRBD1 (6 bases). Deletions cut 3 bases from V and 4 bases from J, with 10 bases between. The CDR3 has 13 residues. Germline-derived CDR1 and CDR2 are ENHRY and SYGVKD. The DNA for the CDR3 is TGTGCCATCAGTGAAGGACAGAGTTACGAGCAGTACTTC. Residues: CAISEGQSYEQYF.

V usage is TRBV5-1 and J usage is TRBJ2-3, with D unresolved. The CDR3 is 15 residues long. The germline V gene encodes CDR1 SGHRS and CDR2 YFSETQ. Trimming removed 0 bases at V and 2 bases at J, with 10 bases between. The CDR3 coding sequence is TGCGCCAGCAGCTTGGTAGGAGCTCCCACAGATACGCAGTATTTT. Its protein is CASSLVGAPTDTQYF. Together with reference TRBV5-1 and TRBJ2-3, the CDR3 gives the full variable domain: KAGVTQTPRYLIKTRGQQVTLSCSPISGHRSVSWYQQTPGQGLQFLFEYFSETQRNKGNFPGRFSGRQFSNSRSEMNVSTLELGDSALYLCASSLVGAPTDTQYFGPGTRLTVL.

V is TRBV19 and J is TRBJ2-3; D unresolved. Trimming left V 7 bases short and J 0 bases short, with 8 bases between. Per the germline V gene, CDR1 is LNHDA and CDR2 is SQIVND (reference sequence). The CDR3 covers 13 residues. The CDR3 reads CASNGLSTDTQYF. CDR3 DNA sequence: TGTGCCAGTAATGGCCTGAGCACAGATACGCAGTATTTT.

The V call is TRBV11-2, the J call TRBJ1-1, with 8 bases lining up with TRBD1. This CDR3 has 15 amino acids. The V gene end was trimmed by 0 bases and the J gene end by 6 bases; junction bases not matched to a gene: 6. The germline V gene encodes CDR1 SGHAT and CDR2 FQNNGV. CDR3 in amino acids: CASSLETDRGAEAFF. The CDR3 region has the DNA TGTGCCAGCAGCTTAGAAACAGACAGGGGCGCTGAAGCTTTCTTT.

Concerning this clone itself: The sample carries other DNA sequences with the same CDR3. The V call is TRBV5-1, the J call TRBJ1-4; D might be TRBD1 (5 bases). The germline gives CDR1 SGHRS, CDR2 YFSETQ. The CDR3 is 15 amino acids. Between the trimmed V and J ends, which lost 2 bases and 0 bases, there was a span of 8 bases. CDR3 DNA sequence: TGCGCCAGCAGCTTTACGGGGGCAACTAATGAAAAACTGTTTTTT. It translates to CASSFTGATNEKLFF.